Listed below are T cell receptor beta chains from one sample, sequenced in a study of blood T cell repertoires in COVID-19. Some clones are missing from TCRdb's copy, which holds only in-frame ones; the method was immunoSEQ multiplex PCR. Of approximately 440,000 clones listed, around 90% were seen once; the top ten hold about 0.6%. The specimen was PBMCs or T cells enriched from blood (not recorded which). Every receptor here comes from a young man who had recovered from COVID-19. CDR3s include the opening cysteine and the closing phenylalanine or tryptophan. The order of the fields is V gene, clone size, D gene, J gene, CDR3 DNA, CDR3 protein. The D gene is left open where the match is weak. Not all rows give a size; the values are once, few, many and, for expanded clones, a class.

V: TRBV10-1; size: -; D: -; J: TRBJ1-2; DNA: TGCGCCAGCATATCTGACTATGGCTACACCTTC; CDR3: CASISDYGYTF
V: TRBV29-1; size: -; D: TRBD2; J: TRBJ2-2; DNA: TGCAGCGGGGGACTAGCGGGAGGGCCCGGCACCGGGGAGCTGTTTTTT; CDR3: CSGGLAGGPGTGELFF
V: TRBV4-1; size: -; D: -; J: TRBJ1-4; DNA: TGCGCCAGCAGCCAAGGGGGCGAAAAACTGTTTTTT; CDR3: CASSQGGEKLFF
V: TRBV5-5; size: -; D: TRBD2; J: TRBJ2-1; DNA: TGTGCCAGCAGCTTGCCCCCCCCTAGCGGGGGTTACAATGAGCAGTTCTTC; CDR3: CASSLPPPSGGYNEQFF
V: TRBV27; size: -; D: TRBD1; J: TRBJ1-1; DNA: TGTGCCAGCAGGCCTCGAGGGGGCGTAGAGACTGAAGCTTTCTTT; CDR3: CASRPRGGVETEAFF
V: TRBV5-1; size: once; D: TRBD1; J: TRBJ1-6; DNA: TGCGCCAGCAGCGACGGCGGGACAGGCTATTCACCCCTCCACTTT; CDR3: CASSDGGTGYSPLHF
V: TRBV2; size: -; D: -; J: TRBJ2-7; DNA: TGTGCCAGCAAGCGCGGCAGCTACGAGCAGTACTTC; CDR3: CASKRGSYEQYF
V: TRBV19; size: few; D: TRBD1; J: TRBJ2-6; DNA: TGTGCCAGTACCCGACAGGGGGCGCCAGGGGCCAACGTCCTGACTTTC; CDR3: CASTRQGAPGANVLTF
V: TRBV4-2; size: -; D: TRBD2; J: TRBJ2-7; DNA: TGTGCCAGCAGCCAAGGGGGAACTAGCGCCCGCTACGAGCAGTACTTC; CDR3: CASSQGGTSARYEQYF
V: TRBV28; size: -; D: -; J: TRBJ2-7; DNA: TGTGCCAGCAGTTTGATTGCAAAGGACTTACGATCCTACGAGCAGTACTTC; CDR3: CASSLIAKDLRSYEQYF
V: TRBV7-9; size: -; D: -; J: TRBJ1-5; DNA: TGTGCCAGCAGCCCTGGACTAGGGCAGGGGCCCCAGCATTTT; CDR3: CASSPGLGQGPQHF
V: TRBV9; size: -; D: TRBD1; J: TRBJ1-1; DNA: TGTGCCAGCAGCCGACGGACAGGGAGGACGGGGAACACTGAAGCTTTCTTT; CDR3: CASSRRTGRTGNTEAFF
V: TRBV19; size: -; D: TRBD2; J: TRBJ2-2; DNA: TGTGCCAGCGCCCGGGGAGGGGCGAACACCGGGGAGCTGTTTTTT; CDR3: CASARGGANTGELFF
V: TRBV18; size: -; D: -; J: TRBJ2-2; DNA: TGTGCCAGCTCACCTTTGGGGCATGGGGAGCTGTTTTTT; CDR3: CASSPLGHGELFF
V: TRBV2; size: -; D: -; J: TRBJ2-1; DNA: TGTGCCAGCACCCTCAATTTTGCGGGCCGGTACAATGAGCAGTTCTTC; CDR3: CASTLNFAGRYNEQFF
V: TRBV13; size: -; D: -; J: TRBJ2-6; DNA: TGTGCCAGCAGCTTACTCCGGGGCTCTGGGGCCAACGTCCTGACTTTC; CDR3: CASSLLRGSGANVLTF
V: TRBV28; size: few; D: TRBD1; J: TRBJ1-4; DNA: TGTGCCAGCAGTTCGGGACAGGCCCTCGGCCCGTCATTT; CDR3: CASSSGQALGPSF
V: TRBV14; size: -; D: -; J: TRBJ2-1; DNA: TGTGCCAGCAGCCAAGATTACAGCGGACCCTACAATGAGCAGTTCTTC; CDR3: CASSQDYSGPYNEQFF
V: TRBV7-6; size: -; D: -; J: TRBJ1-1; DNA: TGTGCCAGCAGCTTAGAGGGGGTCACTGAAGCTTTCTTT; CDR3: CASSLEGVTEAFF
V: TRBV15; size: few; D: TRBD2; J: TRBJ2-3; DNA: TGTGCCACCAGCAGAACTGATAGCGGGCATACGCAGTATTTT; CDR3: CATSRTDSGHTQYF
V: TRBV12-5; size: -; D: -; J: TRBJ1-2; DNA: TGTGCTAGTGGTTTGGTACAGGGCTTTAACTATGGCTACACCTTC; CDR3: CASGLVQGFNYGYTF
V: TRBV29-1; size: once; D: -; J: TRBJ2-7; DNA: TGCAGCGTTGTGACGGGGGAGTCCTACGAGCAGTACTTC; CDR3: CSVVTGESYEQYF
V: TRBV7-9; size: once; D: TRBD1; J: TRBJ1-2; DNA: TGTGCCAGCAGCTTAGTCCTGGGGACAGGGGGCGTCGGTGGCTACACCTTC; CDR3: CASSLVLGTGGVGGYTF
V: TRBV7-2; size: -; D: -; J: TRBJ2-1; DNA: TGTGCCAGCAGCTTAGAATGGGAGACCTACAATGAGCAGTTCTTC; CDR3: CASSLEWETYNEQFF
V: TRBV30; size: -; D: -; J: TRBJ2-2; DNA: TGTGCCTGGGGACAGTTCCTTGGGGAGCTGTTTTTT; CDR3: CAWGQFLGELFF
V: TRBV5-1; size: -; D: TRBD1; J: TRBJ1-1; DNA: TGCTCCAGCAGCCACTCCGGGACAGGGAGCCTTGGAGCTTTCTTT; CDR3: CSSSHSGTGSLGAFF
V: TRBV9; size: -; D: TRBD2; J: TRBJ2-2; DNA: TGTGCCAGCAGCGTAGGTGGGGCTAGCGGGTACACCGGGGAGCTGTTTTTT; CDR3: CASSVGGASGYTGELFF
V: TRBV27; size: -; D: -; J: TRBJ1-2; DNA: TGTGCCAGCAGTCCACGGGTACAGGAATCTAACTATGGCTACACCTTC; CDR3: CASSPRVQESNYGYTF
V: TRBV28; size: once; D: -; J: TRBJ2-5; DNA: TGTGCCAGCAGTCAGGGATCGGAGACCCAGTACTTC; CDR3: CASSQGSETQYF
V: TRBV28; size: -; D: TRBD1; J: TRBJ2-2; DNA: TGTGCCAGCAGCTTTACAGGGGGCGAGAACACCGGGGAGCTGTTTTTT; CDR3: CASSFTGGENTGELFF
V: TRBV30; size: -; D: -; J: TRBJ2-3; DNA: TGTGCCTGGACCAAGACAAGAACCACAGATACGCAGTATTTT; CDR3: CAWTKTRTTDTQYF
V: TRBV6-1; size: -; D: -; J: TRBJ1-6; DNA: TGTGCCAGCAGTGAAGTAGACAGAGGAAATTCACCCCTCCACTTT; CDR3: CASSEVDRGNSPLHF
V: TRBV11-3; size: -; D: TRBD1; J: TRBJ2-1; DNA: TGTGCCAGCAAGAGGATCAACAGGGGAGCCTACAATGAGCAGTTCTTC; CDR3: CASKRINRGAYNEQFF
V: TRBV6-4; size: -; D: -; J: TRBJ2-7; DNA: TGTGCCAGCATTCGATTAGGGGGGGGGCCGAGTTACGAGCAGTACTTC; CDR3: CASIRLGGGPSYEQYF
V: TRBV6-5; size: -; D: TRBD1; J: TRBJ1-3; DNA: TGTGCCAGCACCCAGGGGGGCACCATATATTTT; CDR3: CASTQGGTIYF
V: TRBV3-1/TRBV3-2; size: -; D: TRBD2; J: TRBJ2-5; DNA: TGTGCCAGCAGCCAAGGCGTGCGGGAGGGCCTAGAGACCCAGTACTTC; CDR3: CASSQGVREGLETQYF
V: TRBV5-6; size: -; D: -; J: TRBJ1-2; DNA: TGTGCCAGCAGCTTGGCAGGAGACGGGAAAGGGTATGGCTACACCTTC; CDR3: CASSLAGDGKGYGYTF
V: TRBV7-9; size: -; D: TRBD1; J: TRBJ1-2; DNA: TGTGCCAGCAGCTTAGCGACAGGGGGAATGGGCTACACCTTC; CDR3: CASSLATGGMGYTF
V: TRBV5-1; size: -; D: -; J: TRBJ1-1; DNA: TGCGCCAGCAGCCTACAGAGGAACACTGAAGCTTTCTTT; CDR3: CASSLQRNTEAFF
V: TRBV3-1/TRBV3-2; size: -; D: TRBD1; J: TRBJ1-2; DNA: TGTGCCAGCAGGGACAGGGGTGGGTATGGCTACACCTTC; CDR3: CASRDRGGYGYTF
V: TRBV29-1; size: -; D: -; J: TRBJ1-5; DNA: TGCAGCGTTGAAGATCCAGGGCAGCCCCAGCATTTT; CDR3: CSVEDPGQPQHF
V: TRBV9; size: -; D: -; J: TRBJ1-1; DNA: TGTGCCAGCAGCCCCAGATACGGGGTCCTGAACACTGAAGCTTTCTTT; CDR3: CASSPRYGVLNTEAFF
V: TRBV6-1; size: -; D: TRBD1; J: TRBJ1-2; DNA: TGTGCCAGCAGTGATTGGGACAGGGGCTCCTATGGCTACACCTTC; CDR3: CASSDWDRGSYGYTF
V: TRBV3-1/TRBV3-2; size: -; D: -; J: TRBJ2-5; DNA: TGTGCCAGCAGCCAAGCCCTTCAAGAGACCCAGTACTTC; CDR3: CASSQALQETQYF
V: TRBV20-1; size: -; D: -; J: TRBJ1-2; DNA: TGCAGTGCCATCCAGATTTCTGGCTACACCTTC; CDR3: CSAIQISGYTF
V: TRBV6-2/TRBV6-3; size: -; D: -; J: TRBJ2-1; DNA: TGTGCCAGCAGTCCAATAGTCAATGAGCAGTTCTTC; CDR3: CASSPIVNEQFF